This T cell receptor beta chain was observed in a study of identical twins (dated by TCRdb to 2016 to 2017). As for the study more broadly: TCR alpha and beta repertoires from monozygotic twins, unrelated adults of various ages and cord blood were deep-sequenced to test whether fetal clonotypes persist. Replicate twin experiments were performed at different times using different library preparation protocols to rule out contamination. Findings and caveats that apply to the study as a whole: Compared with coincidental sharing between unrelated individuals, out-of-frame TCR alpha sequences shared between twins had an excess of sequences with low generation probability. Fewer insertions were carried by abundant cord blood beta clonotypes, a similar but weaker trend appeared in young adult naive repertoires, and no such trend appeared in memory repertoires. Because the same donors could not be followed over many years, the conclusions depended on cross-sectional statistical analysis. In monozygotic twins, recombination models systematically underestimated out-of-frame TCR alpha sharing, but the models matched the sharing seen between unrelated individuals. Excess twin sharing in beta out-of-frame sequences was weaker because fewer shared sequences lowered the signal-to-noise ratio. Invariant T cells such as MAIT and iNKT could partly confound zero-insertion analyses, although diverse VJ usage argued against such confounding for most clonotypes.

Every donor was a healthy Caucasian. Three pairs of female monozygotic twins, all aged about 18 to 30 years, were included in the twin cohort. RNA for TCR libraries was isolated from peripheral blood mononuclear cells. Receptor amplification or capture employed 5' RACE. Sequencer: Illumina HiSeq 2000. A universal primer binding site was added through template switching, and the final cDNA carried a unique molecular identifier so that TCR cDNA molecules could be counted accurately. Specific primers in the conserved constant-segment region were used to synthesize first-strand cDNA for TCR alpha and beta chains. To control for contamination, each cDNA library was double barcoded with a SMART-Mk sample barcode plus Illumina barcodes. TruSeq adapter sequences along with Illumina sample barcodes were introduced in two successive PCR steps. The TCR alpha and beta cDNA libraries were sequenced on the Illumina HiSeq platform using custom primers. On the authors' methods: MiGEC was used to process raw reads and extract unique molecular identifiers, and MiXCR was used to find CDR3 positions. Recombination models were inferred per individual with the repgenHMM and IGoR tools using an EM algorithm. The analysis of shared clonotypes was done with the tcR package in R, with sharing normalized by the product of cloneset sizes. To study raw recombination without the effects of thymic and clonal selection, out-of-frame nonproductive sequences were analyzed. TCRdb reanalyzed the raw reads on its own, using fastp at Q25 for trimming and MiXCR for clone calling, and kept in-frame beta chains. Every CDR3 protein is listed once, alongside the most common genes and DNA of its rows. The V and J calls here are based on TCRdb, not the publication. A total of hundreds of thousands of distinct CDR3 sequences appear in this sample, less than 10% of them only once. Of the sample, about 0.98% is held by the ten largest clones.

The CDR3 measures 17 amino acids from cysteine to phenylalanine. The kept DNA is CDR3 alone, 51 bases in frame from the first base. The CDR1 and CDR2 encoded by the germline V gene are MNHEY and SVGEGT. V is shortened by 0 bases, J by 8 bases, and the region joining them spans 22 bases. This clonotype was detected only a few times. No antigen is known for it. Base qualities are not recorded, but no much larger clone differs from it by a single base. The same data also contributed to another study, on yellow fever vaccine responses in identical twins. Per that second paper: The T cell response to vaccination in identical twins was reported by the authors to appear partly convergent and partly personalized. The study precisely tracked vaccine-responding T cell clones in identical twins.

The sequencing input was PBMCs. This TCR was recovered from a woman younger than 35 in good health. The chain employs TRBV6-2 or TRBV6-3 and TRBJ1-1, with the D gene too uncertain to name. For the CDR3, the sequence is CASSYSLRAQYVEEAFF. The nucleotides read TGTGCCAGCAGTTACTCCCTAAGGGCCCAGTATGTGGAGGAAGCTTTCTTT.